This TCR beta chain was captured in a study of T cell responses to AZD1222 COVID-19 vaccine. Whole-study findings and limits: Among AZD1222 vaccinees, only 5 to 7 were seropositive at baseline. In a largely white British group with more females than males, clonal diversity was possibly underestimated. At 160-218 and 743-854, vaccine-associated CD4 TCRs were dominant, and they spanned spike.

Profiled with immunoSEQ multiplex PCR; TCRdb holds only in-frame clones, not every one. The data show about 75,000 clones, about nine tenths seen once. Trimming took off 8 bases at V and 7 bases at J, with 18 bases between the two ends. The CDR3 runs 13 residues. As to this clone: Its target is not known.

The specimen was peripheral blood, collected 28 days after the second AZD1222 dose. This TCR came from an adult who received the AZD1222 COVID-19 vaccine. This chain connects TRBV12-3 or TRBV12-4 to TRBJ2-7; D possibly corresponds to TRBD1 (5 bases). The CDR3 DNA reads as TGTGCCAGCCGTAATACAGGCATCCGGGAGCAGTACTTC. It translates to CASRNTGIREQYF.